These 5 T cell receptor beta chains came from one sample sequenced in a study of cytomegalovirus exposure and HLA in healthy donors. PCR amplification relied on 60 Vbeta primers (plus 13 Jbeta primers). Profiling relied on immunoSEQ multiplex PCR, and the TCRdb table lists in-frame clones only, not all of them. Of 100,000 or so clones listed, 74% are singletons. Material: PBMCs. These receptors all stem from a man aged 50 to 60 in good health and CMV-seropositive.

The V call is TRBV9, the J call TRBJ2-7; possibly TRBD2 for D (6 bases). The CDR3 has 15 residues. Trimming removed 4 bases at V and 0 bases at J, with 14 bases between. Germline V gives CDR1 SGDLS, CDR2 YYNGEE. CDR3 bases: TGTGCCAGCAGCCCCTGGGACGGGGGCTCCTACGAGCAGTACTTC. This gives the protein CASSPWDGGSYEQYF.

This clone is a singleton in its sample. This rearrangement joins TRBV30 to TRBJ2-1, with 10 bases aligning to TRBD1. The CDR3 contains 16 residues. Unmatched junction bases numbered 5, after V lost 2 bases and J lost 1 base. Looked up from germline, CDR1 is GTSNPN and CDR2 is SVGIG (reference sequence). The CDR3 region has the DNA TGTGCCTGGAGTATAAGGACAGGGGGGTCCTACAATGAGCAGTTCTTC. This translates into CAWSIRTGGSYNEQFF.

The chain has TRBV27 and TRBJ1-2; TRBD1 agrees at 7 bases. From germline, CDR1 is MNHEY and CDR2 SMNVEV (reference sequence). V shed 3 bases and J 5 bases; nucleotides not matched to a gene: 3. This CDR3 has 13 residues. The chain's CDR3 is CASSLGTAYGYTF. The CDR3 DNA sequence: TGTGCCAGCAGTTTGGGGACAGCTTATGGCTACACCTTC.

V gene TRBV2 combines with J gene TRBJ1-2; no definite D call. In germline, CDR1 is SNHLY, CDR2 FYNNEI. The germline V and J ends were trimmed by 5 bases and 8 bases, with 15 bases remaining between them. The CDR3 loop spans 13 amino acids. The CDR3 sequence is CASSYDISEGYTF. The CDR3 DNA is TGTGCCAGCAGTTATGACATTTCAGAAGGCTACACCTTC.

This chain joins TRBV27 and TRBJ2-2; no reliable D call. Germline V gives CDR1 MNHEY, CDR2 SMNVEV (reference sequence). This CDR3 is built from 15 residues. Trimming removed 5 bases at V and 0 bases at J, with 10 bases between. The CDR3 protein is CASSPRRANTGELFF. Here the CDR3 DNA reads TGTGCCAGCAGTCCACGACGGGCGAACACCGGGGAGCTGTTTTTT.